Following are 29 T cell receptor beta chains from one sample sequenced in a study of blood T cell repertoires in COVID-19. TCRdb's copy holds only in-frame clones and misses some; the assay was immunoSEQ multiplex PCR. This table holds about 50,000 clones, around four fifths found once. The sample consisted of peripheral blood. The receptors come from a human donor in a cohort sampled during active COVID-19.

CDR3 residues: CASSPYLDTEAFF. In DNA, the CDR3 is TGTGCCAGCTCACCGTACTTGGACACTGAAGCTTTCTTT. J is TRBJ1-1 and V is TRBV18; no reliable D call. The CDR3 contains 13 residues. Germline lookup yields CDR1 KGHSH and CDR2 LQKENI. V dropped 3 bases and J dropped 3 bases, with 8 bases sitting between them. The complete variable domain, with remaining parts taken from reference TRBV18 and TRBJ1-1, reads NAGVMQNPRHLVRRRGQEARLRCSPMKGHSHVYWYRQLPEEGLKFMVYLQKENIIDESGMPKERFSAEFPKEGPSILRIQQVVRGDSAAYFCASSPYLDTEAFFGQGTRLTVV.

CDR3 residues: CASSWRVYTEAFF. The DNA of the CDR3 is TGCGCCAGCAGCTGGAGGGTCTACACTGAAGCTTTCTTT. The chain uses TRBV5-1 and TRBJ1-1; D unclear. Trimming took off 3 bases at V and 3 bases at J, with 9 bases between the two ends. Germline values: CDR1 SGHRS, CDR2 YFSETQ. The CDR3 is made up of 13 amino acids.

This rearrangement joins TRBV12-3 or TRBV12-4 to TRBJ1-1; D uncertain. There are 13 residues in the CDR3. Trimming shortened V by 3 bases and J by 3 bases, and 8 bases separated the two germline ends. In nucleotides, the CDR3 is TGTGCCAGCAGTTTTATTCTGTACACTGAAGCTTTCTTT. It yields the protein CASSFILYTEAFF.

The chain links TRBV25-1 to TRBJ2-1, with 7 bases that match TRBD2. Germline V gene sequence: CDR1 MGHDK, CDR2 SYGVNS. The CDR3 totals 14 residues. V dropped 2 bases and J dropped 7; count of bases not matched to a gene: 5. The CDR3 sequence: CASSEPGLVNEQFF. In DNA form, the CDR3 reads TGTGCCAGCAGTGAACCAGGACTAGTAAATGAGCAGTTCTTC. Based on the CDR3 plus reference TRBV25-1 and TRBJ2-1, the full variable domain is EADIYQTPRYLVIGTGKKITLECSQTMGHDKMYWYQQDPGMELHLIHYSYGVNSTEKGDLSSESTVSRIRTEHFPLTLESARPSHTSQYLCASSEPGLVNEQFFGPGTRLTVL.

The CDR3 bases are TGTGCCAGCAGCTTAGGGAGCTCCTACGAGCAGTACTTC. Translated: CASSLGSSYEQYF. The chain is built from TRBV11-2 and TRBJ2-7, with D hard to call. Germline-derived CDR1 and CDR2 are SGHAT and FQNNGV. The length of the CDR3 is 13 residues. Trimming left V 1 base short and J 0 bases short, with 4 bases between.

The chain has TRBV30 and TRBJ2-2, with a possible D match to TRBD2 (5 bases). The CDR3 consists of 13 residues. CDR1 and CDR2 from the germline V gene are GTSNPN and SVGIG (reference sequence). V was trimmed by 7 bases and J by 6 bases, leaving 15 bases between them. The CDR3 loop reads CASTTSGSGELFF. CDR3 sequence (DNA): TGTGCCTCCACGACCAGCGGATCCGGGGAGCTGTTTTTT.

The J gene is TRBJ2-7, the V gene TRBV3-1 (or the pseudogene TRBV3-2); D possibly corresponds to TRBD1 (6 bases). V was trimmed by 4 bases and J by 2 bases, leaving 9 bases between them. CDR1 and CDR2 (germline): LGHDT, YNNKEL (reference sequence). This CDR3 comprises 13 residues. CDR3 residues: CASSRGQTYEQYF. In nucleotides, the CDR3 is TGTGCCAGCAGCCGGGGACAAACCTACGAGCAGTACTTC.

This clone was seen a few times. This chain joins TRBV6-5 and TRBJ2-7, with TRBD1 as a possible D gene (6 bases). Trimming cost V 7 bases and J 6 bases, with 16 bases left between them. The V gene's germline CDR1 is MNHEY and CDR2 SVGAGI. The CDR3 has 13 residues. The CDR3 sequence: CASNRGLGGEQYF. The CDR3 region has the DNA TGTGCCAGCAATAGGGGTTTAGGGGGCGAGCAGTACTTC.

This sequence joins TRBV30 and TRBJ2-4; 12 positions agree with TRBD2. Germline loops: CDR1 GTSNPN, CDR2 SVGIG (reference sequence). CDR3 length: 18 residues. V dropped 3 bases and J dropped 1; count of bases not matched to a gene: 10. CDR3 coding DNA: TGTGCCTGGAGACGACTAGCGGGGGATGGGGCGGCCAAAAACATTCAGTACTTC. The encoded protein is CAWRRLAGDGAAKNIQYF.

The rearrangement joins TRBV3-1 (or the pseudogene TRBV3-2) to TRBJ2-7; D call uncertain. This CDR3 contains 13 residues. V lost 4 bases, J lost 5 bases, and 12 bases lay in between. The germline V gene encodes CDR1 LGHDT and CDR2 YNNKEL (reference sequence). The CDR3 region has the DNA TGTGCCAGCAGCCCAGCGATACCCCACGAGCAGTACTTC. Protein product: CASSPAIPHEQYF.

CDR3 in amino acids: CASSPLTPGHKDEQYF. The CDR3 DNA reads as TGTGCCAGCAGCCCTCTAACTCCGGGACACAAGGACGAGCAGTACTTC. The J gene is TRBJ2-7, the V gene TRBV3-1 (or the pseudogene TRBV3-2); TRBD1 is a possible D gene (6 bases). Germline loops: CDR1 LGHDT, CDR2 YNNKEL (reference sequence). This CDR3 has 16 amino acids. V was trimmed by 4 bases and J by 5 bases, leaving 21 bases between them.

V gene TRBV19 combines with J gene TRBJ2-7; the D gene is possibly TRBD2 (6 bases). Germline loops: CDR1 LNHDA, CDR2 SQIVND (reference sequence). The CDR3 has 14 amino acids. Trimming pared 0 bases from V and 9 bases from J, leaving 15 bases between. CDR3 sequence: CASSIDATPGGQYF. CDR3 DNA sequence: TGTGCCAGTAGTATAGATGCAACACCCGGGGGGCAGTACTTC.

With respect to this clone: No conserved phenylalanine or tryptophan is present at the end of the CDR3, so a read error is the likely explanation. No DNA is shown, since the ends of the CDR3 on it are uncertain; the CDR3 is the one TCRdb lists. The chain carries TRBV15 and TRBJ2-4; TRBD1, the table's D call, was not compared with the DNA. The CDR3 has 11 amino acids, counting both end residues. Looked up from germline, CDR1 is LNHNV and CDR2 is YYDKDF (reference sequence). CDR3 amino acids: CATSRVHRGPL.

V usage is TRBV6-5 and J usage is TRBJ2-2; D possibly corresponds to TRBD2 (6 bases). This CDR3 has 13 residues. CDR1 is MNHEY, CDR2 SVGAGI, per germline. The V and J ends lost 7 bases and 6 bases respectively, with 12 bases between them. The CDR3 region is CASMLTSPGELFF. As DNA, the CDR3 is TGTGCCAGCATGTTGACTAGTCCCGGGGAGCTGTTTTTT.

The chain recombines TRBV6-6 with TRBJ2-1, with 7 positions matching TRBD1. There are 12 residues in the CDR3. The germline gives CDR1 MNHNY, CDR2 SVGAGI (reference sequence). With 2 bases clipped from V and 12 bases from J, the junction kept 4 bases outside the gene matches. CDR3 region: CASSYPGQVQFF. CDR3 nucleotides: TGTGCCAGCAGTTACCCAGGACAGGTGCAGTTCTTC.

The V and J genes are TRBV2 and TRBJ1-1, with 10 positions matching TRBD1. Trimming removed 9 bases from V and 2 bases from J; junction bases left unmatched: 12. The CDR3 consists of 16 residues. From germline, CDR1 is SNHLY and CDR2 FYNNEI. CDR3 nucleotides: TGTGCCAGGAGACCGACAGGGGGCGCAGGTAACACTGAAGCTTTCTTT. This sequence encodes CARRPTGGAGNTEAFF.

This clone has a handful of counts. V is TRBV5-1 and J is TRBJ2-7; the match to TRBD2 covers 11 bases. Germline CDR1 SGHRS, CDR2 YFSETQ. CDR3 length: 15 residues. V was clipped by 0 bases and J by 6 bases; unmatched bases: 5. The CDR3 DNA follows: TGCGCCAGCAGCTTGGCGGTAGCGGGGGGGCGCGAGCAGTACTTC. Translation gives CASSLAVAGGREQYF.

This clone was counted once. The chain recombines TRBV7-9 with TRBJ1-4, with TRBD1 matching over 9 bases. Germline V gene sequence: CDR1 SEHNR, CDR2 FQNEAQ (reference sequence). The length of the CDR3 is 14 residues. With V trimmed by 5 bases and J by 6 bases, 4 bases remained unmatched. The CDR3 bases are TGTGCCAGCAGCCGGGACAGGGCAGATGAAAAACTGTTTTTT. This encodes CASSRDRADEKLFF.

This chain uses TRBV6-1 with TRBJ2-7; D uncertain. Germline assignment: CDR1 MNHNS and CDR2 SASEGT. V dropped 1 base and J dropped 7 bases, with 11 bases sitting between them. This CDR3 contains 13 residues. CDR3 coding DNA: TGTGCCAGCAGTGAAGAGGAGCGATGGGAGCAGTACTTC. Encoded protein: CASSEEERWEQYF.

The chain employs TRBV20-1 and TRBJ1-2; D call uncertain. The CDR3 consists of 11 residues. Germline CDR1 and CDR2: DFQATT and SNEGSKA (reference sequence). Trimming left V 6 bases short and J 8 bases short, with 13 bases between. The CDR3 spells CSATTLTGYTF. CDR3 sequence (DNA): TGCAGTGCAACCACACTGACAGGCTACACCTTC.

The chain recombines TRBV5-5 with TRBJ2-3, with 9 positions matching TRBD2. With 0 bases clipped from V and 8 bases from J, the junction kept 10 bases outside the gene matches. Germline V gene data show CDR1 as SGHKS and CDR2 as YYEKEE (reference sequence). This CDR3 is built from 16 residues. The CDR3 here is CASSLAVAGATSTQYF. Here the CDR3 DNA reads TGTGCCAGCAGCTTGGCGGTAGCGGGGGCCACAAGTACGCAGTATTTT. Filled out from reference TRBV5-5 and TRBJ2-3, the complete variable domain reads DAGVTQSPTHLIKTRGQQVTLRCSPISGHKSVSWYQQVLGQGPQFIFQYYEKEERGRGNFPDRFSARQFPNYSSELNVNALLLGDSALYLCASSLAVAGATSTQYFGPGTRLTVL.

V usage is TRBV5-6 and J usage is TRBJ1-5; D is uncertain. V was pared by 8 bases and J by 5 bases, with 14 bases between. CDR1 and CDR2 from the germline V gene are SGHDT and YYEEEE. This CDR3 contains 13 residues. CDR3 in DNA: TGTGCCAGAGCCACGGGTTTGGATCAGCCCCAGCATTTT. Translation: CARATGLDQPQHF.

The rearrangement uses TRBV5-4 and TRBJ1-1, with D possibly matching TRBD1 (5 bases). Trimming took 4 bases from V and 2 from J, leaving 12 bases between them. Germline V gives CDR1 SGHNT, CDR2 YYREEE (reference sequence). CDR3 length equals 14 residues. The CDR3 region is CASSRGSYNTEAFF. The CDR3 coding sequence is TGTGCCAGCAGCCGGGGGAGCTATAACACTGAAGCTTTCTTT. The whole variable domain, filled in from reference TRBV5-4 and TRBJ1-1, reads ETGVTQSPTHLIKTRGQQVTLRCSSQSGHNTVSWYQQALGQGPQFIFQYYREEENGRGNFPPRFSGLQFPNYSSELNVNALELDDSALYLCASSRGSYNTEAFFGQGTRLTVV.

The chain combines TRBV10-1 with TRBJ2-3; possibly TRBD2 for D (5 bases). Germline V gene sequence: CDR1 WNHNN, CDR2 SYGVQD (reference sequence). This CDR3 is built from 13 residues. Trimming shortened V by 0 bases and J by 8 bases, and 9 bases separated the two germline ends. CDR3 bases: TGCGCCAGCAGTGAGTCCCTGACTACTACGCAGTATTTT. It translates to CASSESLTTTQYF.

The rearrangement uses TRBV7-3 and TRBJ2-5; tentatively, D is TRBD1 (6 bases). The germline CDR1 and CDR2 sequences are SGHTA and FQGTGA. This CDR3 has 15 amino acids. The V end was cut by 4 bases, the J end by 4 bases, with 16 bases between. CDR3 loop: CASSSGHRKGETQYF. The CDR3 nucleotides are TGTGCCAGCAGCTCGGGACACCGCAAGGGAGAGACCCAGTACTTC.

V is TRBV5-6 and J is TRBJ2-3, with TRBD1 matching 7 bases. Germline CDR1 reads SGHDT; CDR2 reads YYEEEE. The CDR3 consists of 16 residues. The J segment lost 8 bases and the V segment lost 4 bases, leaving 16 bases of the junction unmatched. CDR3 DNA: TGTGCCAGCAGCCTCATCGGGACAGAGGGCAAGGGTACGCAGTATTTT. It encodes CASSLIGTEGKGTQYF. Filled out from reference TRBV5-6 and TRBJ2-3, the complete variable domain reads DAGVTQSPTHLIKTRGQQVTLRCSPKSGHDTVSWYQQALGQGPQFIFQYYEEEERQRGNFPDRFSGHQFPNYSSELNVNALLLGDSALYLCASSLIGTEGKGTQYFGPGTRLTVL.

The rearrangement links TRBV2 to TRBJ2-3; 11 bases align to TRBD2. The V gene's germline CDR1 is SNHLY and CDR2 FYNNEI. J gave up 3 bases and V 4 bases, and 6 bases lay outside the gene matches. The CDR3 has 16 residues. CDR3 bases: TGTGCCAGCAGTGGGTTGGCTAGCGGGGGGACAGATACGCAGTATTTT. This gives the protein CASSGLASGGTDTQYF.

This clone was recorded only once. The genes are TRBV3-1 (or the pseudogene TRBV3-2) and TRBJ2-1; D gene uncertain. Trimming took off 4 bases at V and 10 bases at J, with 11 bases between the two ends. This CDR3 comprises 12 residues. Germline V gene sequence: CDR1 LGHDT, CDR2 YNNKEL (reference sequence). CDR3 region: CASSPLYGEQFF. The CDR3 region has the DNA TGTGCCAGCAGCCCGCTGTACGGGGAGCAGTTCTTC.

This rearrangement joins TRBV5-1 to TRBJ2-7, with 9 bases that match TRBD1. The ends lost 1 base at V and 0 bases at J; junction bases unmatched: 8. The CDR3 contains 17 residues. Germline V CDR1 and CDR2: SGHRS, YFSETQ. The CDR3 DNA reads as TGCGCCAGCAGCTTGATCGGACAGGGGTCCTTCTCCTACGAGCAGTACTTC. As protein: CASSLIGQGSFSYEQYF.